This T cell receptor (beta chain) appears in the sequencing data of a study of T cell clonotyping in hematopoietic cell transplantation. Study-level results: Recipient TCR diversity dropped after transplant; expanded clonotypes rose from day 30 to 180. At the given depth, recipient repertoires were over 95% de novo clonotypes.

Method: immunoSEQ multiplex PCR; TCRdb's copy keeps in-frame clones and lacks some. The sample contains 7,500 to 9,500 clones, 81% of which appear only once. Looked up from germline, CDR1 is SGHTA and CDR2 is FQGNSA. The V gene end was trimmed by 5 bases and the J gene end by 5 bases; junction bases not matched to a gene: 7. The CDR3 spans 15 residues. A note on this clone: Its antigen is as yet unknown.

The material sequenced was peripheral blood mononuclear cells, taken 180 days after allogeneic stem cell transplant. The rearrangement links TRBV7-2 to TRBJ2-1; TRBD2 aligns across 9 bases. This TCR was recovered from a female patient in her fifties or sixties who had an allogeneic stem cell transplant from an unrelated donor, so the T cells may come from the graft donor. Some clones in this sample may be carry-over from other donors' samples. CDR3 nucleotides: TGTGCCAGCAGCCAAGGACTAGCGTTACACAATGAGCAGTTCTTC. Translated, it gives CASSQGLALHNEQFF.